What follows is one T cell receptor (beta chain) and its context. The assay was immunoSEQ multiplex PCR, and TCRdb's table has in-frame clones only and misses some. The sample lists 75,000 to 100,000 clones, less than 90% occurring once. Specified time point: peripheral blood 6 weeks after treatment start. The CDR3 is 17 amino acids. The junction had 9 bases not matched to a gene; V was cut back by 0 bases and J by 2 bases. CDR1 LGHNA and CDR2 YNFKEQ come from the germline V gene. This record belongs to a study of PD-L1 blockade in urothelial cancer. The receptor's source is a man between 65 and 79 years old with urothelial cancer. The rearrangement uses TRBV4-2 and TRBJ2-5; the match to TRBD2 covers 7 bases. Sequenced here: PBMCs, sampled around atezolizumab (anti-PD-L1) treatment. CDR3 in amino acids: CASSQDLGGSWQETQYF. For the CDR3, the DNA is TGTGCCAGCAGCCAAGATCTCGGGGGGAGCTGGCAAGAGACCCAGTACTTC.